The next 10 T cell receptor beta chains were all read from a single sample in a study of shared T cell receptors in the human thymus. Libraries were prepared by immunoSEQ multiplex PCR; TCRdb keeps only in-frame clonotypes and omits some of them. Of 630,000 or so clones in the sample, about 89% were seen once. This same sample was also part of a study on human thymus T cells.

Sequenced sample: thymocytes. These receptors were taken from a boy under two years old with a congenital heart defect.

V and J are TRBV7-8 and TRBJ2-1; 11 nucleotides align to TRBD2. This CDR3 spans 17 amino acids. V shed 7 bases and J 0 bases; nucleotides not matched to a gene: 8. In germline, CDR1 is SGHVS, CDR2 FQNEAQ. CDR3 DNA: TGTGCCAGCAAGGCCCTAGCGGGGGGCCCCTCCTACAATGAGCAGTTCTTC. Protein sequence: CASKALAGGPSYNEQFF.

The chain has TRBV27 and TRBJ2-7; 12 positions match TRBD1. V lost 3 bases to trimming and J lost 3 bases; unmatched junction nucleotides: 3. The CDR3 is 15 residues long. Per the germline V gene, CDR1 is MNHEY and CDR2 is SMNVEV (reference sequence). This chain's CDR3 is CASSLGTGGNYEQYF. In nucleotides, the CDR3 is TGTGCCAGCAGTTTGGGGACAGGGGGCAACTACGAGCAGTACTTC.

This rearrangement joins TRBV7-9 to TRBJ1-2; TRBD1 might be the D (6 bases). The V end lost 4 bases, the J end lost 2 bases, and 17 bases lay between the germline ends. Germline V gene data show CDR1 as SEHNR and CDR2 as FQNEAQ (reference sequence). The CDR3 covers 16 residues. CDR3 protein: CASSSLRDISNYGYTF. The CDR3 DNA reads as TGTGCCAGCAGCTCGCTCCGGGACATCTCGAACTATGGCTACACCTTC.

The chain employs TRBV18 and TRBJ2-2; 8 nucleotides align to TRBD1. This CDR3 has 16 amino acids. J gave up 4 bases and V 1 base, and 5 bases lay outside the gene matches. The V gene's germline CDR1 is KGHSH and CDR2 LQKENI. In nucleotides, the CDR3 is TGTGCCAGCTCACCACGGACAGGGTTACTCACCGGGGAGCTGTTTTTT. It is translated as CASSPRTGLLTGELFF. Looking up the rest from reference TRBV18 and TRBJ2-2 gives the full variable domain: NAGVMQNPRHLVRRRGQEARLRCSPMKGHSHVYWYRQLPEEGLKFMVYLQKENIIDESGMPKERFSAEFPKEGPSILRIQQVVRGDSAAYFCASSPRTGLLTGELFFGEGSRLTVL.

V and J are TRBV4-2 and TRBJ2-7, with 9 bases matching TRBD1. Germline assignment: CDR1 LGHNA and CDR2 YNFKEQ. The CDR3 length is 15 residues. The J segment lost 0 bases and the V segment lost 4 bases, leaving 4 bases of the junction unmatched. The CDR3 coding sequence is TGTGCCAGCAGCCCTCGACAGGGGGTCTCCTACGAGCAGTACTTC. As protein: CASSPRQGVSYEQYF.

The chain uses TRBV27 and TRBJ2-1, with a possible D match to TRBD2 (6 bases). The CDR3 is 16 residues long. Germline CDR1 MNHEY, CDR2 SMNVEV (reference sequence). V was cut by 3 bases and J by 2 bases, with 14 bases left in between. CDR3 DNA sequence: TGTGCCAGCAGTTTGGAGACTGGGACTCCCTACAATGAGCAGTTCTTC. This sequence encodes CASSLETGTPYNEQFF.

This chain joins TRBV7-8 and TRBJ1-4; D is possibly TRBD1 (5 bases). Germline CDR1 SGHVS, CDR2 FQNEAQ. There are 14 residues in the CDR3. Trimming left V 5 bases short and J 8 bases short, with 15 bases between. As DNA, the CDR3 is TGTGCCAGCAGCCCGCCTCCCCGACAGGAAAAACTGTTTTTT. Its translation: CASSPPPRQEKLFF.

V gene TRBV12-5 combines with J gene TRBJ2-1, with 7 bases that match TRBD1. V lost 3 bases to trimming and J lost 4 bases; unmatched junction nucleotides: 12. The CDR3 is 17 amino acids. Germline V gives CDR1 LGHNT, CDR2 FRNRAP. As DNA, the CDR3 is TGTGCTAGTGGTTTCGACAGGGCCCGACTTCATTACAATGAGCAGTTCTTC. Encoded protein: CASGFDRARLHYNEQFF.

The rearrangement links TRBV4-3 to TRBJ1-1, with TRBD1 matching 9 bases. This CDR3 spans 15 amino acids. CDR1 is LGHNA and CDR2 is YSLEER in the germline V gene. J was trimmed by 7 bases and V by 3 bases; bases with no gene match: 9. The CDR3 reads CASSQEDRGPNEAFF. The CDR3, as DNA: TGCGCCAGCAGCCAGGAGGACAGGGGCCCAAATGAAGCTTTCTTT.

The gene calls are TRBV7-9 and TRBJ1-4; D possibly corresponds to TRBD1 (5 bases). The CDR3 sequence is 18 residues long. Trimming left V 1 base short and J 5 bases short, with 20 bases between. In germline, CDR1 is SEHNR, CDR2 FQNEAQ (reference sequence). The CDR3 here is CASSLVEAGRGQNEKLFF. The CDR3 bases are TGTGCCAGCAGCTTAGTTGAGGCAGGGCGGGGTCAGAATGAAAAACTGTTTTTT.